Shown below are 24 T cell receptor beta chains from a single sample sequenced in a study of CD8+ T cells in alopecia areata. Following RNA extraction, reverse transcription yielded cDNA that acted as the sequencing template. Assay used: immunoSEQ multiplex PCR; TCRdb lists only in-frame clones, some missing. The sample carries about 140,000 clones, roughly four fifths recorded once. Regarding treatment: oral pan-JAK inhibitor, 5-10 mg twice daily. The input for sequencing was CD8+ T cells sorted from blood, taken at week 4, from a patient treated with tofacitinib. These TCRs come from a human donor with alopecia areata.

The chain recombines TRBV9 with TRBJ1-4; D is unresolved. CDR3 length: 15 residues. CDR1 SGDLS and CDR2 YYNGEE come from the germline V gene. Between the trimmed V and J ends, which lost 5 bases and 0 bases, there was a span of 11 bases. This CDR3 reads CASSDHGTTNEKLFF. In DNA form, the CDR3 reads TGTGCCAGCAGTGATCACGGGACAACTAATGAAAAACTGTTTTTT.

This clone was recorded a few times. CDR3 residues: CATSSPGQGANQPQHF. Here the CDR3 DNA reads TGTGCCACCAGCAGTCCGGGACAGGGGGCGAATCAGCCCCAGCATTTT. This rearrangement joins TRBV15 to TRBJ1-5; 12 bases are a match to TRBD1. CDR1 and CDR2 from the germline V gene are LNHNV and YYDKDF (reference sequence). This CDR3 has 16 amino acids. Losses at the gene ends were 3 bases for V and 4 bases for J; bases not matched to a gene: 4. The entire variable domain, with the rest obtained from reference TRBV15 and TRBJ1-5, is as follows: DAMVIQNPRYQVTQFGKPVTLSCSQTLNHNVMYWYQQKSSQAPKLLFHYYDKDFNNEADTPDNFQSRRPNTSFCFLDIRSPGLGDTAMYLCATSSPGQGANQPQHFGDGTRLSIL.

This sequence joins TRBV7-8 and TRBJ2-7, with 9 positions matching TRBD1. CDR1 SGHVS and CDR2 FQNEAQ come from the germline V gene. This CDR3 spans 12 amino acids. Unmatched junction bases numbered 3, after V lost 6 bases and J lost 6 bases. CDR3 amino acids: CASSRTGAEQYF. In nucleotides, the CDR3 is TGTGCCAGCAGTAGGACAGGGGCCGAGCAGTACTTC.

V and J are TRBV19 and TRBJ1-5; TRBD1 matches 10 bases. The CDR3 contains 17 residues. Germline CDR1 LNHDA, CDR2 SQIVND (reference sequence). V was pared by 5 bases and J by 2 bases, with 9 bases of the junction left unmatched. In DNA form, the CDR3 reads TGTGCCAGTAGTCCAGGACAGGGGGATTTTGGCAATCAGCCCCAGCATTTT. Its translation: CASSPGQGDFGNQPQHF. The variable domain in full, completed from reference TRBV19 and TRBJ1-5, reads DGGITQSPKYLFRKEGQNVTLSCEQNLNHDAMYWYRQDPGQGLRLIYYSQIVNDFQKGDIAEGYSVSREKKESFPLTVTSAQKNPTAFYLCASSPGQGDFGNQPQHFGDGTRLSIL.

This sequence joins TRBV27 and TRBJ2-1; 10 positions agree with TRBD1. Trimming at V came to 7 bases and at J to 7 bases, leaving 7 bases not matched to a gene. This CDR3 spans 14 amino acids. Germline V lookup: CDR1 MNHEY, CDR2 SMNVEV (reference sequence). The CDR3 sequence: CASTTGTGVNEQFF. The CDR3 DNA sequence: TGTGCCAGCACCACCGGGACAGGGGTAAATGAGCAGTTCTTC.

Comment on this clone: This sample also contains other DNA sequences that code for the same CDR3. V is TRBV4-1 and J is TRBJ2-1, with D tentatively TRBD2 (5 bases). CDR1 and CDR2 from the germline V gene are MGHRA and YSYEKL. V lost 0 bases and J lost 0, with 9 bases in between. This CDR3 has 16 amino acids. This chain's CDR3 is CASSQEWESSYNEQFF. The CDR3, as DNA: TGCGCCAGCAGCCAAGAGTGGGAGAGCTCCTACAATGAGCAGTTCTTC.

The chain is built from TRBV2 and TRBJ1-2, with D possibly TRBD1 on 5 matching bases. The germline V and J ends were trimmed by 6 bases and 1 base, with 12 bases remaining between them. Germline V lookup: CDR1 SNHLY, CDR2 FYNNEI. The CDR3 extends over 14 amino acids. The DNA of the CDR3 is TGTGCCAGCAGGCAGGGAGGATTTAACTATGGCTACACCTTC. It is translated as CASRQGGFNYGYTF.

V usage is TRBV4-1 and J usage is TRBJ2-3; 12 bases are shared with TRBD2. The V and J ends lost 1 base and 2 bases, in that order; junction bases with no gene match: 1. This CDR3 has 16 residues. The germline CDR1 and CDR2 sequences are MGHRA and YSYEKL. In nucleotides, the CDR3 is TGCGCCAGCAGCCAAGGGACTAGCGGGATCACAGATACGCAGTATTTT. It codes for CASSQGTSGITDTQYF.

V gene TRBV5-5 combines with J gene TRBJ2-3; D is undetermined. The germline gives CDR1 SGHKS, CDR2 YYEKEE (reference sequence). CDR3 length: 14 residues. V lost 1 base to trimming and J lost 2 bases, with 8 bases between them. CDR3 amino acids: CASSLPQTTDTQYF. The DNA of the CDR3 is TGTGCCAGCAGCTTGCCCCAGACCACAGATACGCAGTATTTT.

DNA of the CDR3: TGTGCCTGGAACGAACTTGGGGGCATCTACAATGAGCAGTTCTTC. Protein product: CAWNELGGIYNEQFF. This chain uses TRBV30 with TRBJ2-1, with D perhaps TRBD1 (6 bases). This CDR3 is 15 amino acids long. Germline CDR1 GTSNPN, CDR2 SVGIG (reference sequence). V dropped 4 bases and J dropped 3 bases, with 16 bases sitting between them.

The V gene is TRBV19, the J gene TRBJ2-7, with no clear D. Germline V gene sequence: CDR1 LNHDA, CDR2 SQIVND (reference sequence). V dropped 5 bases and J dropped 2 bases, with 10 bases sitting between them. The CDR3 has 13 amino acids. The CDR3 DNA sequence: TGTGCCAGTAGTTCAAAGTGGACCTACGAGCAGTACTTC. It yields the protein CASSSKWTYEQYF.

This rearrangement joins TRBV7-9 to TRBJ1-2; D unresolved. CDR1 and CDR2 from the germline V gene are SEHNR and FQNEAQ (reference sequence). The V and J ends lost 3 bases and 3 bases respectively, with 11 bases between them. The CDR3 loop spans 14 amino acids. The CDR3 DNA sequence: TGTGCCAGCAGCTTCACGACGTATTACTATGGCTACACCTTC. Amino acids: CASSFTTYYYGYTF.

A word on this clone: Mismatch with germline at one junction end may stem from a read error. This chain joins TRBV7-7 and TRBJ1-4; D ambiguous. The length of the CDR3 is 14 residues. Germline assignment: CDR1 SSHAT and CDR2 FNYEAQ (reference sequence). The CDR3 DNA follows: TGTGCTAGCAGCTGGAAAGCAACTAATGAAAAACTGTTTTTT. Protein product: CASSWKATNEKLFF.

The rearrangement links TRBV5-4 to TRBJ2-1, with TRBD2 matching 14 bases. The ends lost 1 base at V and 10 bases at J; junction bases unmatched: 7. Germline assignment: CDR1 SGHNT and CDR2 YYREEE (reference sequence). The CDR3 is made up of 16 amino acids. This CDR3 reads CASSLPGTSGGGEQFF. DNA for the CDR3: TGTGCCAGCAGCTTGCCTGGGACTAGCGGGGGAGGGGAGCAGTTCTTC.

This clone was counted a few times. The V gene is TRBV27, the J gene TRBJ1-2; D gene unclear. The V end was cut by 4 bases, the J end by 2 bases, with 11 bases between. This CDR3 has 14 amino acids. Germline assignment: CDR1 MNHEY and CDR2 SMNVEV (reference sequence). CDR3 in amino acids: CASSSREGNYGYTF. The DNA for the CDR3 is TGTGCCAGCAGTTCCCGGGAGGGAAACTATGGCTACACCTTC.

The rearrangement uses TRBV5-1 and TRBJ1-1, with unresolved D. Germline V gives CDR1 SGHRS, CDR2 YFSETQ. This CDR3 has 15 amino acids. V dropped 0 bases and J dropped 4 bases, with 13 bases sitting between them. CDR3 sequence: CASSLDVGRSTEAFF. The CDR3 DNA reads as TGCGCCAGCAGCTTGGATGTAGGGAGGAGCACTGAAGCTTTCTTT.

V usage is TRBV5-1 and J usage is TRBJ2-5, with 9 positions matching TRBD2. Germline V CDR1 and CDR2: SGHRS, YFSETQ. This CDR3 spans 16 amino acids. V was pared by 6 bases and J by 5 bases, with 14 bases of the junction left unmatched. The DNA for the CDR3 is TGCGCCAGCACCGATGCGGGCGGGGGGGTAATGGAGACCCAGTACTTC. It codes for CASTDAGGGVMETQYF.

The chain joins TRBV27 to TRBJ2-3, with D perhaps matching TRBD2 (6 bases). CDR3 length: 15 amino acids. Germline assignment: CDR1 MNHEY and CDR2 SMNVEV (reference sequence). The V and J ends lost 2 bases and 6 bases respectively, with 15 bases between them. CDR3 in DNA: TGTGCCAGCAGTTTAAGTGGGGGGAGATGGGATACGCAGTATTTT. Protein: CASSLSGGRWDTQYF.

The chain couples TRBV4-1 to TRBJ2-7, with a possible D match to TRBD2 (5 bases). Germline lookup yields CDR1 MGHRA and CDR2 YSYEKL. This CDR3 spans 14 amino acids. Trimming pared 4 bases from V and 5 bases from J, leaving 15 bases between. The CDR3 reads CASSPGSGSHEQYF. DNA for the CDR3: TGCGCCAGCAGCCCTGGGTCGGGGTCGCACGAGCAGTACTTC.

The J gene is TRBJ1-2, the V gene TRBV29-1, with no clear D. The germline V gene has CDR1 SQVTM and CDR2 ANQGSEA. The CDR3 extends over 12 amino acids. Trimming took 6 bases from V and 3 from J, leaving 11 bases between them. CDR3 sequence reads: CSVRASDYGYTF. CDR3 sequence (DNA): TGCAGCGTGAGGGCTAGTGACTATGGCTACACCTTC.

This clone was seen a few times. The gene calls are TRBV27 and TRBJ1-1, with 9 bases matching TRBD1. CDR3 size: 13 residues. V dropped 3 bases and J dropped 6; count of bases not matched to a gene: 2. CDR1 MNHEY and CDR2 SMNVEV come from the germline V gene (reference sequence). The CDR3 region has the DNA TGTGCCAGCAGTTTGACAGGGGGGGCTGAAGCTTTCTTT. Protein: CASSLTGGAEAFF.

V is TRBV7-9 and J is TRBJ1-5, with D uncertain. Germline V lookup: CDR1 SEHNR, CDR2 FQNEAQ (reference sequence). V was trimmed by 1 base and J by 0 bases, leaving 7 bases between them. This CDR3 spans 15 amino acids. The DNA for the CDR3 is TGTGCCAGCAGCTTAGGGGTTGATAGCAATCAGCCCCAGCATTTT. This codes for CASSLGVDSNQPQHF.

The J gene is TRBJ2-7, the V gene TRBV14; 11 nucleotides line up with TRBD1. This CDR3 is built from 14 residues. V trimming: 3 bases; J trimming: 4 bases; junction bases outside the gene matches: 2. Looked up from germline, CDR1 is SGHDN and CDR2 is FVKESK. CDR3 in DNA: TGTGCCAGCAGCCATGGGACAGGGGGATACGAGCAGTACTTC. Translated, it gives CASSHGTGGYEQYF.

This chain joins TRBV5-4 and TRBJ1-1, with a tentative D call TRBD1 (6 bases). The V and J ends lost 4 bases and 4 bases respectively, with 20 bases between them. Germline CDR1 reads SGHNT; CDR2 reads YYREEE (reference sequence). The CDR3 covers 16 residues. The CDR3 loop reads CASSAPGGASGTEAFF. DNA for the CDR3: TGTGCCAGCAGCGCCCCGGGGGGGGCCAGTGGCACTGAAGCTTTCTTT.